These T cell receptor beta chains were read from a single sample in a study of T cell repertoires in cytomegalovirus infection. MiXCR, run by TCRdb on the reads, gives a single entry per CDR3 protein. Of 200,000 to 300,000 distinct CDR3 sequences listed, about 12% are singletons. Specimen: PBMCs. The receptor source for this set is a human donor in good health (CMV status not recorded). Some clones in this sample may be carry-over from other donors' samples. Both conserved end residues are part of each CDR3. The D gene is left open where the match is weak. Part of the rows lack a size; the others show once, few, many or a class for expanded clones.

V gene,clone size,D gene,J gene,CDR3 DNA,CDR3 protein
TRBV7-2,many,TRBD2,TRBJ2-3,TGTGCCAGCAGCTCCGGACTAGCGGGCACAGATACGCAGTATTTT,CASSSGLAGTDTQYF
TRBV20-1,few,TRBD1,TRBJ2-7,TGCAGTGCTGAAACAGGGGGTTTTACCTACGAGCAGTACTTC,CSAETGGFTYEQYF
TRBV9,NA,NA,TRBJ2-2,TGTGCCAGCAGCGTAGTTTCGGGTAACACCGGGGAGCTGTTTTTT,CASSVVSGNTGELFF
TRBV5-1,NA,NA,TRBJ2-5,TGCGCCAGCAGCTATAAAGGGCAGGAGACCCAGTACTTC,CASSYKGQETQYF
TRBV4-3,NA,NA,TRBJ2-5,TGCGCCAGCAGCCAGGATCTGGGACTTCTGGAAGAGACCCAGTACTTC,CASSQDLGLLEETQYF
TRBV20-1,NA,TRBD2,TRBJ2-3,TGCAGTGCTAGAGACCCTAGCGGGAGGAAAGATACGCAGTATTTT,CSARDPSGRKDTQYF
TRBV7-2,many,TRBD2,TRBJ2-7,TGTGCCAGCCAGAGGGGGGGACTAGCGGGAGAAAAGCAGTACTTC,CASQRGGLAGEKQYF
TRBV5-1,few,NA,TRBJ1-3,TGCGCCAGCAGCTCCCTCCCCGGGGCTGGAAACACCATATATTTT,CASSSLPGAGNTIYF
TRBV6-2/TRBV6-3,many,TRBD1,TRBJ2-2,TGTGCCAGCAGCCTTTTGACAGGGTCAGCTACGAACACCGGGGAGCTGTTTTTT,CASSLLTGSATNTGELFF
TRBV11-2,many,NA,TRBJ1-5,TGTGCCAGCAGCCAATTGGGCGCGGGGGGCAATCAGCCCCAGCATTTT,CASSQLGAGGNQPQHF
TRBV23-1,many,NA,TRBJ2-1,TGCGCCAGCAGTCAATCCAGGGACGATGAGCAGTTCTTC,CASSQSRDDEQFF
TRBV5-1,many,NA,TRBJ1-6,TGCGCCAGCAGCTTGGAGGCCAGTTATAATTCACCCCTCCACTTT,CASSLEASYNSPLHF
TRBV28,NA,TRBD1,TRBJ1-5,TGTGCCAGCAGTTATTCACAGGGGCTTTATCAGCCCCAGCATTTT,CASSYSQGLYQPQHF
TRBV27,many,NA,TRBJ1-4,TGTGCCAGCAGGCAAACAGCGCTCCTTAATGAAAAACTGTTTTTT,CASRQTALLNEKLFF
TRBV19,many,NA,TRBJ1-1,TGTGCCAGTAGTATCAGTGGGCACACTGAAGCTTTCTTT,CASSISGHTEAFF
TRBV20-1,many,NA,TRBJ2-1,TGCAGTGCCAGGGGGTCGGGACTAGAAATCTACAATGAGCAGTTCTTC,CSARGSGLEIYNEQFF
TRBV30,NA,NA,TRBJ2-7,TGTGCCTGGAGTTTCACCCAAGTGTACGAGCAGTACTTC,CAWSFTQVYEQYF
TRBV2,NA,NA,TRBJ1-4,TGTGCCAGCAGCAGGACAGTAAAACTGTTTTTT,CASSRTVKLFF
TRBV15,NA,NA,TRBJ2-1,TGTGCCACGACCGGGACCTATACGACACATGAGCAGTTCTTC,CATTGTYTTHEQFF
TRBV6-5,NA,TRBD1,TRBJ1-1,TGTGCCAGCAGTTCCTCCCCGGGACAGCTTGAAGCTTTCTTT,CASSSSPGQLEAFF
TRBV7-2,many,NA,TRBJ2-2,TGTGCCAGCAGCGGAACTAGACTGAACACCGGGGAGCTGTTTTTT,CASSGTRLNTGELFF
TRBV12-3/TRBV12-4,many,NA,TRBJ2-1,TGTGCCAGCAGCCCTGGACAATATGAGCAGTTCTTC,CASSPGQYEQFF
TRBV6-2/TRBV6-3,NA,TRBD2,TRBJ2-7,TGTGCCAGCAGTGAGGGACTAGTGACCTACGAGCAGTACTTC,CASSEGLVTYEQYF
TRBV7-2,many,TRBD2,TRBJ2-5,TGTGCCAGCAGTCAAGGACTAGCGGGGGCCCAAGAGACCCAGTACTTC,CASSQGLAGAQETQYF
TRBV7-2,many,NA,TRBJ2-3,TGTGCCAGCAGGCCCGGGACCCAAAGGGGAAATACGCAGTATTTT,CASRPGTQRGNTQYF
TRBV20-1,NA,NA,TRBJ2-4,TGCAGTGCTAGAGAGGGCGGTACCAAAAACATTCAGTACTTC,CSAREGGTKNIQYF
TRBV28,few,NA,TRBJ1-5,TGTGCCAGCAGTTTATCGACAAGACCCAATCAGCCCCAGCATTTT,CASSLSTRPNQPQHF
TRBV7-8,many,TRBD1,TRBJ2-1,TGTGCCAGCAGCACCCGGAGGGGACAGGGGTACAATGAGCAGTTCTTC,CASSTRRGQGYNEQFF